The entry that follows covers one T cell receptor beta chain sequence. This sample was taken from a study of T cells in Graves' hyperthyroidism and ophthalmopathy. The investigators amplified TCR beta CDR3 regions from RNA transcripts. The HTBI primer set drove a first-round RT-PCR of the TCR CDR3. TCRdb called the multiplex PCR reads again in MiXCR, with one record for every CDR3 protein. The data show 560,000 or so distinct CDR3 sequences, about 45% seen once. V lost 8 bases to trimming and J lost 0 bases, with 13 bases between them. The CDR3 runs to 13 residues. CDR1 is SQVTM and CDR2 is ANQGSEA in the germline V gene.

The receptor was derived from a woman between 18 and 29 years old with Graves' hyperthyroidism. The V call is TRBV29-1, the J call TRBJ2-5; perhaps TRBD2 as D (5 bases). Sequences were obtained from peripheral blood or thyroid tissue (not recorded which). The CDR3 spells CSFSRTYQETQYF. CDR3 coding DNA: TGCAGCTTTAGTCGGACTTACCAAGAGACCCAGTACTTC.